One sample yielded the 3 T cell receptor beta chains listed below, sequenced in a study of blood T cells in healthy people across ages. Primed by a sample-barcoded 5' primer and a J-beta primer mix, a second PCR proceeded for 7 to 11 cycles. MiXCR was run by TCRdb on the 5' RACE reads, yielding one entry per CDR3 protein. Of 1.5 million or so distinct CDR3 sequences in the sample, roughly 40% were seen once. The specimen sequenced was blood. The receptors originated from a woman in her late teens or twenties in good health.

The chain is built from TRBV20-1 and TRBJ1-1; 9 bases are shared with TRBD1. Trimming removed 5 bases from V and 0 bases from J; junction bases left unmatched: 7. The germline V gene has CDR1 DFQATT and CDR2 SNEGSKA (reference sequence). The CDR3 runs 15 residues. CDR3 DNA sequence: TGCAGTGCTCGTCCCGGGACAGGGATGAACACTGAAGCTTTCTTT. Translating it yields CSARPGTGMNTEAFF.

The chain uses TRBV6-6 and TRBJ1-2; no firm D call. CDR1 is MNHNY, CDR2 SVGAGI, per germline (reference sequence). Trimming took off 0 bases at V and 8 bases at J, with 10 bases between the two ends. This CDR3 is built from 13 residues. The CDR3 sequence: CASSYSGNGGYTF. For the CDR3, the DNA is TGTGCCAGCAGTTACTCAGGGAACGGCGGCTACACCTTC.

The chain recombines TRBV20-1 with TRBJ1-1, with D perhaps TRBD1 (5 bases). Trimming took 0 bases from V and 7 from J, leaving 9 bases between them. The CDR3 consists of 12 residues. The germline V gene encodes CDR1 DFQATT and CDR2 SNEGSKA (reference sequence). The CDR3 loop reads CSARDRGFEAFF. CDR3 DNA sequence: TGCAGTGCTAGAGATCGGGGGTTTGAAGCTTTCTTT.